The source of this T cell receptor beta chain is a study of blood T cells in healthy people across ages. Alongside a J-beta primer mix, a sample-barcoded 5' primer served in a second PCR lasting roughly 7 to 12 cycles. Each cDNA molecule carried a tag from a template-switch adaptor that contained 12 random nucleotides. One entry per CDR3 protein, called by TCRdb with MiXCR from the 5' RACE reads. The data show fewer than 600,000 distinct CDR3 sequences, approximately 26% seen once. Germline assignment: CDR1 MNHEY and CDR2 SVGAGI. CDR3 length: 15 residues. V was shortened by 2 bases and J by 3 bases, with 10 bases between the two germline ends. Roughly 10 milliliters of peripheral blood were drawn from each donor. These data also featured in a second study, about T cells of mothers and their children.

The clonotype comes from a boy under 10 years old in good health. Sequencing used blood. The chain joins TRBV6-5 to TRBJ1-4; possible D gene TRBD1, 5 bases. DNA of the CDR3: TGTGCCAGCAGTTACGGCAGGGTGTCTAATGAAAAACTGTTTTTT. Protein sequence: CASSYGRVSNEKLFF.